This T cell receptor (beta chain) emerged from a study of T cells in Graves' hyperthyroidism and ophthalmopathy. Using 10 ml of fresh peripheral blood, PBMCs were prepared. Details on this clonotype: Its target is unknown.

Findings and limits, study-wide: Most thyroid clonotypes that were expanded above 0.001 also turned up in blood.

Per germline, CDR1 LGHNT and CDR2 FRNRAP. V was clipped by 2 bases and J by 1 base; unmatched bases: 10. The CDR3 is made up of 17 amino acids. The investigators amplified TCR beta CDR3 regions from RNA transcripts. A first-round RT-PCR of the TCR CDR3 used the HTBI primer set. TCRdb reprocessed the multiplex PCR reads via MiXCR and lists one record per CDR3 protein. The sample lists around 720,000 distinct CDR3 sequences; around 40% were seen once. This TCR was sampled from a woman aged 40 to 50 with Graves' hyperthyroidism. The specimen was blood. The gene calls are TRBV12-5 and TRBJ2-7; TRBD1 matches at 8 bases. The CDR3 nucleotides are TGTGCTAGTGGTTTGACCCCGGGACAGGTGGGATCCTACGAGCAGTACTTC. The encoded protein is CASGLTPGQVGSYEQYF.